This T cell receptor (beta chain) was captured by sequencing in a study of blood T cell repertoires in COVID-19. Assay: immunoSEQ multiplex PCR; the TCRdb copy retains only in-frame clones and omits some. Of approximately 200,000 clones listed, around 94% are singletons. CDR3 length: 14 residues. The germline V gene encodes CDR1 KGHSH and CDR2 LQKENI. V was trimmed by 1 base and J by 10 bases, leaving 13 bases between them. This chain joins TRBV18 and TRBJ2-2, with D possibly matching TRBD2 (5 bases). Sequencing was performed on peripheral blood. The TCR comes from a man in his thirties or forties with COVID-19, enrolled during active disease. CDR3 loop: CASSPQSTLAELFF. CDR3 DNA: TGTGCCAGCTCACCACAGTCGACCCTAGCGGAGCTGTTTTTT.